The T cell receptor (beta chain) described here comes from a study of blood T cell repertoires in COVID-19. Study information: Both acute and convalescent COVID-19 samples were obtained from the United States, Italy and Spain. Sample material is recorded as cDNA or gDNA derived from T cells, B-cell-depleted T cells, or PBMCs.

CDR3 length: 15 amino acids. Germline V gives CDR1 SGHDT, CDR2 YYEEEE. The V gene end was trimmed by 3 bases and the J gene end by 1 base; junction bases not matched to a gene: 7. Per the study methods: Estimated nucleated cell counts came from reference gene primer amplification. TCRdb's table, derived via immunoSEQ multiplex PCR, lists solely in-frame clones and lacks some. That table furnishes V, J and clone size, whereas the DNA furnished D and trimming. There are about 120,000 clones in the sample; approximately 85% occur only once, and around 9.9% lies in the top ten. This rearrangement joins TRBV5-6 to TRBJ2-7; 7 bases fit TRBD2. The sequence was obtained from a man aged 80 or over with acute or convalescent COVID-19. The sequenced sample was peripheral blood. The CDR3 nucleotides read TGTGCCAGCAGCTCCGGGCCGGGGGGTTCCTACGAGCAGTACTTC. Translated, it gives CASSSGPGGSYEQYF.